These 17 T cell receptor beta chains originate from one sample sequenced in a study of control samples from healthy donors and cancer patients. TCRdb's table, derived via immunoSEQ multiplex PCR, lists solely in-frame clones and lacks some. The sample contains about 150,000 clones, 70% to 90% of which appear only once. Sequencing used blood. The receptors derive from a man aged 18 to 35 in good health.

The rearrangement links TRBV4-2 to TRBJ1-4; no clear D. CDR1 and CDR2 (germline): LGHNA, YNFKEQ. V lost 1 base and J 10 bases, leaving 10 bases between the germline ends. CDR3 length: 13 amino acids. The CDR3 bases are TGTGCCAGCAGCCAAGGGATGTCGGTAAAACTGTTTTTT. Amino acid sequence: CASSQGMSVKLFF.

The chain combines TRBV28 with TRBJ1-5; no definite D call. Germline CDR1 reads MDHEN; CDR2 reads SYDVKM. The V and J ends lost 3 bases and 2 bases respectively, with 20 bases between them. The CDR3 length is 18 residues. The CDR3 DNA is TGTGCCAGCAGTTTGTTTCCGTCAGGAGGTGTGGGCAATCAGCCCCAGCATTTT. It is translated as CASSLFPSGGVGNQPQHF.

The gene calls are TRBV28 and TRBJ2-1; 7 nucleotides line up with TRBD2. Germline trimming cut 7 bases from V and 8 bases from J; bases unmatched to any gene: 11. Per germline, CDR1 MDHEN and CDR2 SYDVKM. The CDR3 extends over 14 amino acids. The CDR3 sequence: CASIGLAGPHEQFF. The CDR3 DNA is TGTGCCAGCATAGGGTTAGCGGGCCCCCATGAGCAGTTCTTC.

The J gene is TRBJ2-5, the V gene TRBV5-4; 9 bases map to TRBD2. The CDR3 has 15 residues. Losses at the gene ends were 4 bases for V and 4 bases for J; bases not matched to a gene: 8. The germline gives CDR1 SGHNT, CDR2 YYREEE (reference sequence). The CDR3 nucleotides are TGTGCCAGCAGCCCTCTCGCGGGGGGGCCAGAGACCCAGTACTTC. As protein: CASSPLAGGPETQYF.

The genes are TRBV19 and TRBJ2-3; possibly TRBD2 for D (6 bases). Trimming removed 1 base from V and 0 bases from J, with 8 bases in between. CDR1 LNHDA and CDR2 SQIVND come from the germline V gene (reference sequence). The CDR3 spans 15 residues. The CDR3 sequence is CASSIGGLSTDTQYF. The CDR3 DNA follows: TGTGCCAGTAGTATAGGGGGACTGAGCACAGATACGCAGTATTTT.

The CDR3 bases are TGTGCCAGCGATAAGAACAGGCCGCCCTACGAGCAGTACTTC. Protein: CASDKNRPPYEQYF. V usage is TRBV28 and J usage is TRBJ2-7, with D possibly TRBD1 on 5 matching bases. Trimming pared 8 bases from V and 2 bases from J, leaving 16 bases between. Germline V gene lookup returns CDR1 MDHEN and CDR2 SYDVKM. This CDR3 has 14 residues.

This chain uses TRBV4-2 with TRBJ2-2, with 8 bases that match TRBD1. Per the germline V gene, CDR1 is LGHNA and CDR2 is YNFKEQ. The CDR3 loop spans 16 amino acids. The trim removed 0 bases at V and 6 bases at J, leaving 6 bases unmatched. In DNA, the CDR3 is TGTGCCAGCAGCCAAGATAGGACAGGGTCGGCCGGGGAGCTGTTTTTT. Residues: CASSQDRTGSAGELFF.

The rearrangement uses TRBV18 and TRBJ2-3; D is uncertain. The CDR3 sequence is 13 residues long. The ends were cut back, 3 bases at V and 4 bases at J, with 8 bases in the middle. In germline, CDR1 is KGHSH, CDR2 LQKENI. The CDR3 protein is CASSPRVSDTQYF. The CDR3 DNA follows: TGTGCCAGCTCACCTAGGGTTTCAGATACGCAGTATTTT.

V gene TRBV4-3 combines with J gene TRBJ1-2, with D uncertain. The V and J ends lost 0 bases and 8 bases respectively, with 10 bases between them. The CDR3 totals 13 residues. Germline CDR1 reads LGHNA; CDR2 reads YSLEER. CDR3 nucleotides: TGCGCCAGCAGCCAAGATGGGCGCGGGGGCTACACCTTC. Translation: CASSQDGRGGYTF.

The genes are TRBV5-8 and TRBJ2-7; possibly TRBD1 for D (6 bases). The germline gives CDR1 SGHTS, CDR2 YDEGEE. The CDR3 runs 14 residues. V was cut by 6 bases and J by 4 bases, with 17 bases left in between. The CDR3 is CASNRAARSYEQYF. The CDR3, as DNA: TGTGCCAGCAACAGGGCCGCCCGCAGTTACGAGCAGTACTTC.

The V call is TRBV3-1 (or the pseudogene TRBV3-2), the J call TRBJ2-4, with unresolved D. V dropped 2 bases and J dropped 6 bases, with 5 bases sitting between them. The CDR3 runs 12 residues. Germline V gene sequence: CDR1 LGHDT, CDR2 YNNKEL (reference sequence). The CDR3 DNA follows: TGTGCCAGCAGCCAAACCGGAAACATTCAGTACTTC. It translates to CASSQTGNIQYF.

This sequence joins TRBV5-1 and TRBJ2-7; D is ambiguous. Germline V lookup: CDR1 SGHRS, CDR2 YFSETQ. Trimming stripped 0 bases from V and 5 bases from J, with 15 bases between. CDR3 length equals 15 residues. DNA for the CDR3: TGCGCCAGCAGCTTGGGACCGATTCTCCGTGACGAGCAGTACTTC. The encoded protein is CASSLGPILRDEQYF.

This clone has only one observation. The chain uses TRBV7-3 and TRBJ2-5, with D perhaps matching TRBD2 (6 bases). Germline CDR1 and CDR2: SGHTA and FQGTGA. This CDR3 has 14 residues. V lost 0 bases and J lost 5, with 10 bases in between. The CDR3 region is CASSLTTGEETQYF. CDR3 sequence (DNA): TGTGCCAGCAGCTTAACGACGGGGGAGGAGACCCAGTACTTC.

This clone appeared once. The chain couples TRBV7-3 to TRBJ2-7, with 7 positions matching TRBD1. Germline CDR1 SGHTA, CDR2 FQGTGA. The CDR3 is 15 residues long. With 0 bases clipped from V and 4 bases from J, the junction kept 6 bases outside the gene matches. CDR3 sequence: CASSLTGDSPYEQYF. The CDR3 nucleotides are TGTGCCAGCAGCTTAACTGGGGACAGTCCTTACGAGCAGTACTTC.

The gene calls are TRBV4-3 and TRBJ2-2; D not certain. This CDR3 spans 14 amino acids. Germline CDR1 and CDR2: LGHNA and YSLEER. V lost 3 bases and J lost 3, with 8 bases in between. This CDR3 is CASSQAMDTGELFF. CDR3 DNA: TGCGCCAGCAGCCAGGCTATGGACACCGGGGAGCTGTTTTTT.

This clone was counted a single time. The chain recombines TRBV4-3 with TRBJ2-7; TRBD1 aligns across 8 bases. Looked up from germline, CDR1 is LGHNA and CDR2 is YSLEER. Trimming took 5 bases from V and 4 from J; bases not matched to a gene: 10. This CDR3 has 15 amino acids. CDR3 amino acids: CASSEGSTGGYEQYF. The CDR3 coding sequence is TGCGCCAGCAGCGAGGGGTCCACAGGGGGTTACGAGCAGTACTTC.

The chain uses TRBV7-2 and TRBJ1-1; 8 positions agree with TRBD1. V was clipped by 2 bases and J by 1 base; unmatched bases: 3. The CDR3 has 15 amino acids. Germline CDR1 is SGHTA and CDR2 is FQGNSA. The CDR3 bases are TGTGCCAGCAGCTTATCAGGGGGCACGAACACTGAAGCTTTCTTT. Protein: CASSLSGGTNTEAFF.